This entry describes one T cell receptor beta chain. The antigen is undetermined. This specimen comes from a study of cytomegalovirus exposure and HLA in healthy donors. Findings and caveats of the study: A missense DCLRE1C variant was associated with V- and J-gene trimming of TCR beta chains in a later analysis, and an independent cohort replicated the association.

Germline V gene sequence: CDR1 LGHNA, CDR2 YNFKEQ. J lost 7 bases, V lost 0 bases, and 6 bases had no gene match. The CDR3 totals 16 residues. The PCR had 60 Vbeta and 13 Jbeta primers. The data were produced by immunoSEQ multiplex PCR, yet TCRdb's version contains in-frame clones alone and is incomplete. This table has around 250,000 clones, 80% to 85% appearing once. The chain is built from TRBV4-2 and TRBJ1-4; 9 bases agree with TRBD1. This receptor was taken from a woman aged 55 to 70 in good health and CMV-seropositive. Sequencing was done on a sample of PBMCs. CDR3 sequence: CASSQDVGTGIEKLFF. The CDR3 DNA reads as TGTGCCAGCAGCCAAGATGTCGGGACAGGGATTGAAAAACTGTTTTTT.